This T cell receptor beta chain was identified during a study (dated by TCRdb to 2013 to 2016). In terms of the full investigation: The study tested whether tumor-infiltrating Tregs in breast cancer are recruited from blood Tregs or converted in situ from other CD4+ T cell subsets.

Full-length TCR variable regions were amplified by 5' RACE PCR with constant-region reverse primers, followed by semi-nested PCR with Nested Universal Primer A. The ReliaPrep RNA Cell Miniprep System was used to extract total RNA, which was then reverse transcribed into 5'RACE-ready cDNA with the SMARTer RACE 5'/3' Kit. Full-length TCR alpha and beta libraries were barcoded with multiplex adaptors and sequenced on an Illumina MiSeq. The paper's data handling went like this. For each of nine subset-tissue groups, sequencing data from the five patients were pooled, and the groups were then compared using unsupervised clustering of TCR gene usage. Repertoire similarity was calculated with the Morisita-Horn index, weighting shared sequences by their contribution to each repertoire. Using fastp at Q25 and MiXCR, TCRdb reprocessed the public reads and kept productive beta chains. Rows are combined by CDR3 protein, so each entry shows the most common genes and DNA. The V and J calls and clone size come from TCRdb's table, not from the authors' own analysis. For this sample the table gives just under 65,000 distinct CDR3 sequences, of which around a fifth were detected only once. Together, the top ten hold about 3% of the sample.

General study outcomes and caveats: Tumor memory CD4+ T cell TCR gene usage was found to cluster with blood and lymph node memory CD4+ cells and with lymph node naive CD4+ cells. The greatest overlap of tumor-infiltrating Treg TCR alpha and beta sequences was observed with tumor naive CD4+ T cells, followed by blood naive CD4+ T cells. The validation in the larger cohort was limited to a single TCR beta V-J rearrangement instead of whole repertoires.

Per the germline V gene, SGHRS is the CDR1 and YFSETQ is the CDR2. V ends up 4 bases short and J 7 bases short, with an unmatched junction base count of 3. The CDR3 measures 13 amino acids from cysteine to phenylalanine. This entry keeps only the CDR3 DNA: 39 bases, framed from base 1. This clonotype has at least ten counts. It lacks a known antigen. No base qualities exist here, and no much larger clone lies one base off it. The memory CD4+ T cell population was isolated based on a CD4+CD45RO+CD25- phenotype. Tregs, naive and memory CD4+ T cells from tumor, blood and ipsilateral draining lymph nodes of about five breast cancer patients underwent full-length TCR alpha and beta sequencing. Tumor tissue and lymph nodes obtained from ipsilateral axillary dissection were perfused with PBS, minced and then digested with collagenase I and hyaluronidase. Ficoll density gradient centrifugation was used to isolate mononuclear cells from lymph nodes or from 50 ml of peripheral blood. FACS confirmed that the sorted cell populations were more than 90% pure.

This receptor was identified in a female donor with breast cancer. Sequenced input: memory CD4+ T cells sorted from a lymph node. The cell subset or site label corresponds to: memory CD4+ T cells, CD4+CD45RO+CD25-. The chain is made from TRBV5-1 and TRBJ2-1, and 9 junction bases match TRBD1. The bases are TGCGCCAGCAGCCTGGGACAGGGTAATGAGCAGTTCTTC. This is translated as CASSLGQGNEQFF.